One sample yielded the 18 T cell receptor beta chains listed below, sequenced in a study of T-cell memory formation after mild COVID-19. Each CDR3 protein gets one entry after TCRdb re-called the 5' RACE reads with MiXCR. The table lists fewer than 400,000 distinct CDR3 sequences, 15% to 20% of them singletons, with around a fifth in the top ten. Sequenced sample: PBMCs or a T cell subset sorted from them (not recorded which). The receptor set was obtained from a man aged 18-30 years who had mild COVID-19 (a few samples of this study predate the infection). Cell type and time point are not known.

This clonotype came up a few times. The chain uses TRBV7-9 and TRBJ2-2; D is unresolved. The ends were cut back, 0 bases at V and 4 bases at J, with 15 bases in the middle. CDR1 is SEHNR and CDR2 is FQNEAQ in the germline V gene (reference sequence). CDR3 length: 17 amino acids. CDR3 coding DNA: TGTGCCAGCAGCTTAGCGCTCGGGTGGGTCTCCACCGGGGAGCTGTTTTTT. Protein sequence: CASSLALGWVSTGELFF.

This chain links TRBV12-3 or TRBV12-4 with TRBJ2-7; 8 nucleotides agree with TRBD1. Losses at the gene ends were 6 bases for V and 5 bases for J; bases not matched to a gene: 9. CDR3 length: 14 amino acids. DNA for the CDR3: TGTGCCAGCAGGCACAGGGGGAAACCAAACGAGCAGTACGTC. It codes for CASRHRGKPNEQYV.

This clonotype was detected only a few times. J is TRBJ2-3 and V is TRBV9; 10 bases line up with TRBD2. The CDR3 runs 18 residues. Germline values: CDR1 SGDLS, CDR2 YYNGEE. Germline trimming cut 4 bases from V and 0 bases from J; bases unmatched to any gene: 11. This chain's CDR3 is CASSKGASGGDSTDTQYF. As DNA, the CDR3 is TGTGCCAGCAGCAAAGGGGCTAGCGGGGGCGATAGCACAGATACGCAGTATTTT.

This clonotype was seen more than once but under ten times. This rearrangement joins TRBV27 to TRBJ1-2, with TRBD1 as a possible D gene (6 bases). V was shortened by 2 bases and J by 2 bases, with 9 bases between the two germline ends. The CDR3 is 14 residues long. The germline V gene has CDR1 MNHEY and CDR2 SMNVEV (reference sequence). In DNA form, the CDR3 reads TGTGCCAGCAGTTTAAGAGGACAGAACTATGGCTACACCTTC. Amino acid sequence: CASSLRGQNYGYTF.

V and J are TRBV7-6 and TRBJ2-1; D is undetermined. Trimming removed 4 bases from V and 9 bases from J, with 19 bases in between. Germline CDR1 is SGHVS and CDR2 is FNYEAQ. The CDR3 extends over 15 amino acids. The CDR3 DNA sequence: TGTGCCAGCAGCTCCGGATTCTTACGGGCTGGTGAGCAGTTCTTC. This gives the protein CASSSGFLRAGEQFF.

This clonotype was detected a few times. The V call is TRBV6-2 or TRBV6-3, the J call TRBJ2-7, with D unresolved. From germline, CDR1 is MNHEY and CDR2 SVGEGT. The V end lost 2 bases, the J end lost 5 bases, and 7 bases lay between the germline ends. The CDR3 consists of 12 residues. The CDR3 is CASSYGNNEQYF. The CDR3 bases are TGTGCCAGCAGTTACGGCAACAACGAGCAGTACTTC.

This clonotype was seen more than once but under ten times. The chain is built from TRBV7-2 and TRBJ2-1, with TRBD1 matching over 9 bases. This CDR3 comprises 14 residues. V shed 5 bases, J shed 6 bases, and the junction held 5 bases outside the gene matches. Germline V gene lookup returns CDR1 SGHTA and CDR2 FQGNSA. CDR3 amino acids: CASSAGTGTNEQFF. The CDR3 bases are TGTGCCAGCAGCGCCGGGACAGGGACCAATGAGCAGTTCTTC.

There are a few counts of this clonotype. The chain recombines TRBV6-6 with TRBJ2-7; no reliable D call. The CDR3 runs to 12 residues. V was clipped by 6 bases and J by 3 bases, with 9 bases between them. Germline loops: CDR1 MNHNY, CDR2 SVGAGI (reference sequence). The CDR3 sequence: CASRTEGYEQYV. As DNA, the CDR3 is TGTGCCAGCAGAACGGAAGGCTACGAGCAGTACGTC.

This CDR3 reads CASKTGALYNEQFF. In DNA, the CDR3 is TGTGCCAGCAAAACGGGGGCCCTCTACAATGAGCAGTTCTTC. The V call is TRBV6-2 or TRBV6-3, the J call TRBJ2-1; possibly TRBD1 or TRBD2 for D (6 bases each). The CDR3 consists of 14 residues. The V gene's germline CDR1 is MNHEY and CDR2 SVGEGT. V was shortened by 7 bases and J by 3 bases, with 13 bases between the two germline ends.

This chain's CDR3 is CASSLVFRSSYNSPLHF. CDR3 sequence (DNA): TGTGCCAGCAGCTTAGTTTTTCGGAGCTCCTATAATTCACCCCTCCACTTT. The chain couples TRBV7-2 to TRBJ1-6; D remains unclear. The CDR3 totals 17 residues. Germline CDR1 and CDR2: SGHTA and FQGNSA. With 1 base removed from V and 0 bases from J, the gap between germline ends came to 10 bases.

This clonotype was seen more than once but under ten times. The V and J genes are TRBV20-1 and TRBJ2-3, with 12 bases identical to TRBD2. Germline-derived CDR1 and CDR2 are DFQATT and SNEGSKA (reference sequence). The CDR3 spans 16 residues. The J segment lost 3 bases and the V segment lost 0 bases, leaving 4 bases of the junction unmatched. The CDR3 nucleotides are TGCAGTGCTAGAGAAACTAGCGGGGGGACTACAGATACGCAGTATTTT. This encodes CSARETSGGTTDTQYF.

This clonotype was seen a handful of times. This chain joins TRBV4-1 and TRBJ1-4; a possible D gene is TRBD1 (5 bases). V was cut by 1 base and J by 4 bases, with 10 bases left in between. CDR1 and CDR2 from the germline V gene are MGHRA and YSYEKL. The CDR3 has 15 amino acids. The CDR3 coding sequence is TGCGCCAGCAGCCAAGGGGGCGGCTATAATGAAAAACTGTTTTTT. Translating gives CASSQGGGYNEKLFF.

The chain uses TRBV5-1 and TRBJ1-2; D is perhaps TRBD1 (6 bases). V dropped 4 bases and J dropped 4 bases, with 17 bases sitting between them. The CDR3 has 15 amino acids. The germline gives CDR1 SGHRS, CDR2 YFSETQ. The DNA for the CDR3 is TGCGCCAGCAGCGGGGGCGACAGCCACGTCTATGGCTACACCTTC. This encodes CASSGGDSHVYGYTF.

Only a few counts were recorded for this clonotype. This chain links TRBV9 with TRBJ2-7, with TRBD2 matching over 10 bases. With 0 bases clipped from V and 4 bases from J, the junction kept 4 bases outside the gene matches. Germline CDR1 and CDR2: SGDLS and YYNGEE. The CDR3 is made up of 15 amino acids. CDR3 amino acids: CASSVGRTSGYEQYF. CDR3 DNA sequence: TGTGCCAGCAGCGTAGGTCGGACTAGCGGTTACGAGCAGTACTTC.

This chain uses TRBV29-1 with TRBJ2-3, with 8 bases aligning to TRBD2. Germline values: CDR1 SQVTM, CDR2 ANQGSEA. The CDR3 is made up of 15 amino acids. V lost 3 bases, J lost 5 bases, and 10 bases stayed unmatched. In nucleotides, the CDR3 is TGCAGCGTTGACCCAGCGGGGGCCCTTGGAGATACGCAGTATTTT. Amino acid sequence: CSVDPAGALGDTQYF.

The chain joins TRBV7-3 to TRBJ1-2; D gene unclear. Germline CDR1 and CDR2: SGHTA and FQGTGA. V gave up 7 bases and J gave up 4 bases, with 19 bases separating them. This CDR3 spans 15 amino acids. The chain's CDR3 is CASTTRPGNAYGYTF. The CDR3 nucleotides read TGTGCCAGCACCACACGTCCCGGGAATGCCTATGGCTACACCTTC.

In this sample, this clonotype turned up many times. The rearrangement joins TRBV7-2 to TRBJ2-3, with 8 bases aligning to TRBD2. Germline V gene lookup returns CDR1 SGHTA and CDR2 FQGNSA. V dropped 8 bases and J dropped 8; count of bases not matched to a gene: 6. The CDR3 consists of 12 residues. CDR3 bases: TGTGCCAGCGCCGGGGGGGAAGTTACGCAGTATTTT. Translating gives CASAGGEVTQYF. Using reference TRBV7-2 and TRBJ2-3 for the parts outside the CDR3, the full variable domain is GAGVSQSPSNKVTEKGKDVELRCDPISGHTALYWYRQSLGQGLEFLIYFQGNSAPDKSGLPSDRFSAERTGGSVSTLTIQRTQQEDSAVYLCASAGGEVTQYFGPGTRLTVL.

This clonotype turned up a few times. This chain links TRBV4-3 with TRBJ2-3, with D possibly TRBD2 on 5 matching bases. Between the trimmed V and J ends, which lost 4 bases and 2 bases, there was a span of 13 bases. Germline CDR1 reads LGHNA; CDR2 reads YSLEER. The length of the CDR3 is 15 residues. The CDR3 DNA reads as TGCGCCAGCAGCCCTGGGTCGGGGTACACAGATACGCAGTATTTT. Encoded protein: CASSPGSGYTDTQYF.